The clone carrying this TCR beta chain has a count of ten or more. This sample is drawn from a study of read filtering for tumor transcriptome and immune sequencing. Germline V gene data show CDR1 as MNHNS and CDR2 as SASEGT. V was trimmed by 8 bases and J by 5 bases, leaving 19 bases between them. The CDR3 is 15 residues long. From 350 to 500 ng of RNA, a library with molecular barcoded alpha/delta and beta/gamma adaptors was made. TCRdb re-called the reads through MiXCR, storing one row per CDR3 protein. The table records tens of thousands of distinct CDR3 sequences, roughly an eighth of them present only once.

The V call is TRBV6-1, the J call TRBJ1-5; D perhaps matches TRBD1 (6 bases). Sequencing used a population of CD138-negative cells sorted from bone marrow. The TCR was taken from a donor aged 40 or over with multiple myeloma. CDR3 nucleotides: TGTGCCAGCGGCCGCAGCCGGGACAATGATCAGCCCCAGCATTTT. This gives the protein CASGRSRDNDQPQHF.